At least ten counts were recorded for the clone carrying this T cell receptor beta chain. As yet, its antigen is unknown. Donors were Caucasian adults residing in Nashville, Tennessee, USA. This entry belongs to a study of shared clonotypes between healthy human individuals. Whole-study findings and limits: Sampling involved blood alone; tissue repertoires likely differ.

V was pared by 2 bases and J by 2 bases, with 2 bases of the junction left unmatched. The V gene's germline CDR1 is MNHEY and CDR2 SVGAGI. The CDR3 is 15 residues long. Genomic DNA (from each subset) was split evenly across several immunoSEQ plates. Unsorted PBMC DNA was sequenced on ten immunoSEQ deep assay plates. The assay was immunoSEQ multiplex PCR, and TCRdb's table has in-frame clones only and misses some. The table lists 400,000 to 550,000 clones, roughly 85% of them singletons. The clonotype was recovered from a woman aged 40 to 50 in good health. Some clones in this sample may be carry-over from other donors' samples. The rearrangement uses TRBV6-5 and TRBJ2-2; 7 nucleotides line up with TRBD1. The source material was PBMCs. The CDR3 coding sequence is TGTGCCAGCAGTTACGGGACAGACAACACCGGGGAGCTGTTTTTT. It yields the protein CASSYGTDNTGELFF.